This T cell receptor beta chain originates from a study of OX40 agonist ivuxolimab in advanced cancers. Study at large: Given to patients was ivuxolimab, an agonistic anti-OX40 (CD134) antibody.

Per the germline V gene, CDR1 is MNHNS and CDR2 is SASEGT. This CDR3 has 14 residues. Trimming took 11 bases from V and 2 from J, leaving 16 bases between them. Clones were read by immunoSEQ multiplex PCR, and TCRdb kept only the in-frame ones, dropping some. The repertoire holds about 30,000 clones, with over 60% as singletons. The chain links TRBV6-1 to TRBJ1-3; D remains unclear. Source: CD4+ or CD8+ T cells sorted from blood, taken in a trial of the OX40 agonist ivuxolimab. This receptor was identified in an adult with an advanced solid tumor such as melanoma, head and neck, liver or kidney cancer. CDR3 amino acids: CAVRSRRTGNTIYF. The CDR3 DNA follows: TGTGCCGTCCGTAGTCGGCGAACTGGAAACACCATATATTTT.